This T cell receptor (beta chain) was observed in a study of T cell responses to AZD1222 COVID-19 vaccine. Whole-study results and caveats: Distributed over spike, vaccine-associated CD4 TCRs predominated at 160-218 and 743-854. Reports indicate that nearly half of spike-specific TCRs are directed at unmutated variant regions.

The repertoire was sequenced with immunoSEQ multiplex PCR; TCRdb's copy has only in-frame clones and lacks some. The sample carries 120,000 to 150,000 clones, about nine tenths recorded once. A few counts support this clone. Its antigen remains unknown. Per the germline V gene, CDR1 is SGHRS and CDR2 is YFSETQ. The CDR3 totals 13 residues. Trimming removed 3 bases from V and 6 bases from J; junction bases left unmatched: 6. Investigators merged groups given second doses at roughly 4 or roughly 12 weeks. The receptor was derived from an adult who received the AZD1222 COVID-19 vaccine. The chain couples TRBV5-1 to TRBJ2-7, with 7 bases aligning to TRBD2. The specimen comprised peripheral blood, sampled 28 days after the second AZD1222 dose. For the CDR3, the DNA is TGCGCCAGCAGCTGGGAGGGTTCACGCGAGCAGTACTTC. Residues: CASSWEGSREQYF.